These 25 T cell receptor beta chains were sequenced from one sample in a study of neoadjuvant nivolumab and ipilimumab in lung cancer. The method was immunoSEQ multiplex PCR; TCRdb's version includes in-frame clones alone and lacks a portion of them. The table shows about 12,000 clones, with almost 96% occurring only once. This specimen was peripheral blood, taken after neoadjuvant nivolumab, alone or with ipilimumab, at or shortly before surgery. Source of these receptors: an adult with non-small cell lung cancer.

The chain has TRBV10-3 and TRBJ2-1; D is undetermined. This CDR3 comprises 13 residues. Trimming cost V 8 bases and J 7 bases, with 15 bases left between them. Germline-derived CDR1 and CDR2 are ENHRY and SYGVKD. CDR3 DNA sequence: TGTGCCATCTTTGAAGGAATTGGGAATGAGCAGTTCTTC. Amino acid sequence: CAIFEGIGNEQFF.

Only one count was recorded for this clone. The rearrangement links TRBV4-1 to TRBJ1-5; D uncertain. Between the trimmed V and J ends, which lost 1 base and 3 bases, there was a span of 7 bases. There are 14 residues in the CDR3. The germline V gene has CDR1 MGHRA and CDR2 YSYEKL. Written as DNA, the CDR3 is TGCGCCAGCAGCCAAGTTACCGACAATCAGCCCCAGCATTTT. It translates to CASSQVTDNQPQHF.

The count of this clone is one. The chain carries TRBV10-3 and TRBJ1-2; 7 positions agree with TRBD1. Germline values: CDR1 ENHRY, CDR2 SYGVKD. Germline trimming cut 8 bases from V and 8 bases from J; bases unmatched to any gene: 5. The CDR3 has 11 amino acids. In nucleotides, the CDR3 is TGTGCCATCGGACAGGAGGGGGGCTACACCTTC. Translation gives CAIGQEGGYTF.

V usage is TRBV4-2 and J usage is TRBJ2-5; a weak D match, TRBD1 (5 bases). Germline CDR1 and CDR2: LGHNA and YNFKEQ. The V end was cut by 0 bases, the J end by 1 base, with 12 bases between. This CDR3 comprises 16 residues. The CDR3 sequence: CASSQELVDTQETQYF. As DNA, the CDR3 is TGTGCCAGCAGCCAAGAATTGGTGGACACCCAAGAGACCCAGTACTTC.

This rearrangement joins TRBV5-5 to TRBJ1-1, with D possibly TRBD1 on 6 matching bases. This CDR3 region has 16 residues. Deletions cut 1 base from V and 4 bases from J, with 17 bases between. Germline-derived CDR1 and CDR2 are SGHKS and YYEKEE (reference sequence). The CDR3 sequence: CASSLTPTGMGTEAFF. The CDR3 DNA is TGTGCCAGCAGCTTGACTCCGACAGGTATGGGCACTGAAGCTTTCTTT.

The rearrangement joins TRBV30 to TRBJ1-1; D is uncertain. The CDR3 has 13 amino acids. The germline gives CDR1 GTSNPN, CDR2 SVGIG (reference sequence). The germline V and J ends were trimmed by 4 bases and 3 bases, with 12 bases remaining between them. CDR3 in DNA: TGTGCCTGGATTTCGGTGGGTCACACTGAAGCTTTCTTT. This translates into CAWISVGHTEAFF.

The chain couples TRBV6-6 to TRBJ2-7, with D perhaps TRBD1 (6 bases). Per the germline V gene, CDR1 is MNHNY and CDR2 is SVGAGI (reference sequence). V lost 5 bases to trimming and J lost 4 bases, with 18 bases between them. The CDR3 runs to 15 residues. The CDR3 region is CASSTTGSGLYEQYF. The DNA for the CDR3 is TGTGCCAGCAGTACTACAGGGAGCGGCTTATACGAGCAGTACTTC.

The rearrangement uses TRBV7-2 and TRBJ1-1, with a possible D match to TRBD1 (6 bases). V lost 0 bases to trimming and J lost 5 bases, with 19 bases between them. The CDR3 covers 17 residues. Looked up from germline, CDR1 is SGHTA and CDR2 is FQGNSA. As DNA, the CDR3 is TGTGCCAGCAGCTTAGCGGGGGCCCCGGGAGTTCGGACTGAAGCTTTCTTT. Protein product: CASSLAGAPGVRTEAFF. The complete variable domain, with remaining parts taken from reference TRBV7-2 and TRBJ1-1, reads GAGVSQSPSNKVTEKGKDVELRCDPISGHTALYWYRQSLGQGLEFLIYFQGNSAPDKSGLPSDRFSAERTGGSVSTLTIQRTQQEDSAVYLCASSLAGAPGVRTEAFFGQGTRLTVV.

The chain has TRBV5-6 and TRBJ2-1, with TRBD1 matching 7 bases. The trim removed 2 bases at V and 7 bases at J, leaving 6 bases unmatched. The V gene's germline CDR1 is SGHDT and CDR2 YYEEEE. This CDR3 is built from 14 residues. CDR3 region: CASSLDRAENEQFF. CDR3 DNA: TGTGCCAGCAGCTTAGACAGGGCCGAAAATGAGCAGTTCTTC.

J is TRBJ1-1 and V is TRBV4-3, with D possibly TRBD1 on 5 matching bases. This CDR3 is 15 amino acids long. Trimming left V 0 bases short and J 7 bases short, with 15 bases between. Germline CDR1 is LGHNA and CDR2 is YSLEER. The CDR3 sequence is CASSQDLFPRGEAFF. DNA for the CDR3: TGCGCCAGCAGCCAAGATCTTTTTCCTAGGGGTGAAGCTTTCTTT.

The J gene is TRBJ1-5, the V gene TRBV5-5; no reliable D call. The germline CDR1 and CDR2 sequences are SGHKS and YYEKEE (reference sequence). The CDR3 is made up of 13 amino acids. V was shortened by 2 bases and J by 2 bases, with 5 bases between the two germline ends. The CDR3 spells CASSFEGNQPQHF. The CDR3 coding sequence is TGTGCCAGCAGCTTTGAGGGCAATCAGCCCCAGCATTTT.

This rearrangement joins TRBV7-9 to TRBJ2-7; no clear D gene. Deletions cut 7 bases from V and 2 bases from J, with 12 bases between. The germline gives CDR1 SEHNR, CDR2 FQNEAQ (reference sequence). CDR3 length equals 13 residues. CDR3 nucleotide sequence: TGTGCCAGCAACGCCGGTGACCCCTACGAGCAGTACTTC. Amino acid sequence: CASNAGDPYEQYF. Together with reference TRBV7-9 and TRBJ2-7, the CDR3 gives the full variable domain: DTGVSQNPRHKITKRGQNVTFRCDPISEHNRLYWYRQTLGQGPEFLTYFQNEAQLEKSRLLSDRFSAERPKGSFSTLEIQRTEQGDSAMYLCASNAGDPYEQYFGPGTRLTVT.

The rearrangement joins TRBV7-2 to TRBJ2-1, with D perhaps given as TRBD1 or TRBD2 (6 bases each). The CDR3 covers 17 residues. Trimming shortened V by 5 bases and J by 2 bases, and 19 bases separated the two germline ends. The V gene's germline CDR1 is SGHTA and CDR2 FQGNSA. The CDR3 DNA follows: TGTGCCAGCAGCGACAGGTGGGCGGGACGGACCTACAATGAGCAGTTCTTC. Protein sequence: CASSDRWAGRTYNEQFF.

The chain joins TRBV6-1 to TRBJ2-4; TRBD2 agrees at 14 bases. V was pared by 6 bases and J by 5 bases, with 15 bases of the junction left unmatched. CDR3 length: 19 residues. Germline V CDR1 and CDR2: MNHNS, SASEGT. CDR3 DNA sequence: TGTGCCAGCAGAGAACGAGGACTAGCGGGAGGAAGCTACCAAAACATTCAGTACTTC. Protein product: CASRERGLAGGSYQNIQYF.

The chain carries TRBV7-2 and TRBJ1-5; D is unclear. Germline-derived CDR1 and CDR2 are SGHTA and FQGNSA. This CDR3 has 13 residues. With 2 bases removed from V and 4 bases from J, the gap between germline ends came to 6 bases. The CDR3 nucleotides are TGTGCCAGCAGCTTACGTCCTAATCAGCCCCAGCATTTT. Translation gives CASSLRPNQPQHF. Full variable domain (missing parts from reference TRBV7-2 and TRBJ1-5): GAGVSQSPSNKVTEKGKDVELRCDPISGHTALYWYRQSLGQGLEFLIYFQGNSAPDKSGLPSDRFSAERTGGSVSTLTIQRTQQEDSAVYLCASSLRPNQPQHFGDGTRLSIL.

This chain connects TRBV30 to TRBJ2-1; 8 nucleotides match TRBD2. The CDR3 totals 16 residues. The ends lost 1 base at V and 12 bases at J; junction bases unmatched: 17. The germline V gene encodes CDR1 GTSNPN and CDR2 SVGIG (reference sequence). This chain's CDR3 is CAWSGTSSRVEAMQFF. Written as DNA, the CDR3 is TGTGCCTGGAGTGGGACTAGCTCACGGGTAGAGGCGATGCAGTTCTTC.

The genes are TRBV27 and TRBJ2-3, with D possibly being TRBD2 (6 bases). Germline assignment: CDR1 MNHEY and CDR2 SMNVEV (reference sequence). Trimming removed 6 bases from V and 4 bases from J, with 20 bases in between. The CDR3 spans 16 residues. This CDR3 reads CASSTTGTLGADTQYF. The CDR3 DNA follows: TGTGCCAGCAGCACGACCGGGACTTTGGGTGCAGATACGCAGTATTTT.

This chain connects TRBV27 to TRBJ1-1; D may be TRBD1 (6 bases). This CDR3 comprises 16 residues. V lost 1 base and J 0 bases, leaving 12 bases between the germline ends. The germline V gene has CDR1 MNHEY and CDR2 SMNVEV (reference sequence). The CDR3 nucleotides are TGTGCCAGCAGTTTATTGGGGGGCAGGATGAACACTGAAGCTTTCTTT. This translates into CASSLLGGRMNTEAFF.

V gene TRBV2 combines with J gene TRBJ2-7, with 7 bases lining up with TRBD1. This CDR3 is 13 amino acids long. Unmatched junction bases numbered 8, after V lost 9 bases and J lost 3 bases. Germline V gene lookup returns CDR1 SNHLY and CDR2 FYNNEI. In nucleotides, the CDR3 is TGTGCCAGTACAGGGGCCTTTAACTACGAGCAGTACTTC. It encodes CASTGAFNYEQYF.

The chain couples TRBV5-1 to TRBJ2-5; D is undetermined. Germline V gene data show CDR1 as SGHRS and CDR2 as YFSETQ. The V and J ends lost 2 bases and 2 bases respectively, with 1 base between them. The CDR3 sequence is 11 residues long. As DNA, the CDR3 is TGCGCCAGCAGCTTACAAGAGACCCAGTACTTC. This translates into CASSLQETQYF.

The chain is built from TRBV5-1 and TRBJ2-2, with 7 positions matching TRBD1. The germline CDR1 and CDR2 sequences are SGHRS and YFSETQ. The CDR3 covers 16 residues. V shed 3 bases and J 3 bases; nucleotides not matched to a gene: 8. CDR3 in DNA: TGCGCCAGCAGCTCAAGACAGGGTATCCACACCGGGGAGCTGTTTTTT. This encodes CASSSRQGIHTGELFF. Combining the CDR3 with reference TRBV5-1 and TRBJ2-2 gives the whole variable domain KAGVTQTPRYLIKTRGQQVTLSCSPISGHRSVSWYQQTPGQGLQFLFEYFSETQRNKGNFPGRFSGRQFSNSRSEMNVSTLELGDSALYLCASSSRQGIHTGELFFGEGSRLTVL.

The gene calls are TRBV7-9 and TRBJ2-1; the match to TRBD2 covers 8 bases. The germline gives CDR1 SEHNR, CDR2 FQNEAQ (reference sequence). Trimming cost V 10 bases and J 5 bases; bases outside gene matches: 7. The CDR3 has 13 residues. The CDR3 bases are TGTGCCACTAAGACTAGCGAGAACAATGAGCAGTTCTTC. Translation gives CATKTSENNEQFF.

This sequence joins TRBV14 and TRBJ2-1; a weak D match, TRBD2 (5 bases). The V and J ends lost 2 bases and 8 bases respectively, with 19 bases between them. The V gene's germline CDR1 is SGHDN and CDR2 FVKESK. The CDR3 is made up of 16 amino acids. CDR3 region: CASSQLSSRVPDEQFF. The CDR3 DNA sequence: TGTGCCAGCAGCCAACTTTCTTCGAGGGTTCCGGATGAGCAGTTCTTC.

The chain employs TRBV5-1 and TRBJ2-5, with D hard to call. The CDR3 loop spans 14 amino acids. Trimming removed 4 bases from V and 3 bases from J, with 13 bases in between. The germline V gene has CDR1 SGHRS and CDR2 YFSETQ. The CDR3 region has the DNA TGCGCCAGCAGCGCGGACGCTTGGGAAGAGACCCAGTACTTC. It encodes CASSADAWEETQYF.

The chain's CDR3 is CASSSGLAGGSDTQYF. The CDR3 nucleotides read TGTGCCAGCAGCTCGGGACTAGCGGGAGGGTCAGATACGCAGTATTTT. The chain uses TRBV7-2 and TRBJ2-3; 16 positions agree with TRBD2. V lost 4 bases to trimming and J lost 4 bases; unmatched junction nucleotides: 2. Germline assignment: CDR1 SGHTA and CDR2 FQGNSA. The CDR3 is 16 amino acids. Complete variable domain (other parts from reference TRBV7-2 and TRBJ2-3): GAGVSQSPSNKVTEKGKDVELRCDPISGHTALYWYRQSLGQGLEFLIYFQGNSAPDKSGLPSDRFSAERTGGSVSTLTIQRTQQEDSAVYLCASSSGLAGGSDTQYFGPGTRLTVL.